These T cell receptor beta chains were read from a single sample in a study of CD8 T cells in Susac syndrome. TCRdb processed the immunoSEQ multiplex PCR reads anew with MiXCR; each CDR3 protein has one entry. The sample consists of under 200,000 distinct CDR3 sequences, about 91% of them appearing once. What was sequenced was CD4+ T cells from PBMCs. Receptors were obtained from a human donor with Susac syndrome. The CDR3 runs from the conserved cysteine through the conserved F or W. The order of the fields is D gene, clone size, V gene, J gene, CDR3 protein, CDR3 DNA. D genes are given only for firm matches. Part of the rows lack a size; the others show once, few, many or a class for expanded clones.

>TRBD1|.|TRBV2|TRBJ2-7
CASSEWTGINEQYF
TGTGCCAGCAGTGAATGGACAGGGATTAACGAGCAGTACTTC
>.|.|TRBV10-3|TRBJ1-4
CATRTDEKLFF
TGTGCCACCAGGACGGATGAAAAACTGTTTTTT
>.|once|TRBV2|TRBJ1-2
CASSERQEYGYTF
TGTGCCAGCAGTGAGCGGCAGGAGTATGGCTACACCTTC
>.|.|TRBV5-6|TRBJ2-1
CASSYSGRIQFF
TGTGCCAGCAGCTACTCGGGGCGGATCCAGTTCTTC
>TRBD2|.|TRBV20-1|TRBJ2-1
CSARAVLAGKINEQFF
TGCAGTGCTAGAGCAGTACTAGCGGGAAAAATAAATGAGCAGTTCTTC
>.|.|TRBV4-1|TRBJ1-3
CASSQGLAFNSGNTIYF
TGCGCCAGCAGCCAAGGTTTAGCTTTCAACTCTGGAAACACCATATATTTT
>.|.|TRBV27|TRBJ1-4
CASSSRYRGEKLFF
TGTGCCAGCAGTTCGCGTTACCGGGGTGAAAAACTGTTTTTT
>TRBD1|.|TRBV30|TRBJ1-1
CAWSVGTGSFGEAFF
TGTGCCTGGAGTGTAGGGACAGGGTCATTTGGTGAAGCTTTCTTT
>.|.|TRBV24-1|TRBJ2-2
CATRGETGELFF
TGTGCCACCAGGGGGGAAACCGGGGAGCTGTTTTTT
>.|.|TRBV10-3|TRBJ2-6
CAIGEFTDGTNVLTF
TGTGCCATCGGTGAGTTCACGGACGGAACCAACGTCCTGACTTTC
>TRBD2|.|TRBV20-1|TRBJ2-1
CSAWGGREQFF
TGCAGTGCTTGGGGGGGAAGGGAGCAGTTCTTC
>TRBD1|.|TRBV10-3|TRBJ2-5
CAISEGQGVETQYF
TGTGCCATCAGTGAAGGACAGGGGGTAGAGACCCAGTACTTC
>.|.|TRBV5-1|TRBJ2-3
CASSTLTLPDTQYF
TGCGCCAGCAGCACCTTGACTCTTCCAGATACGCAGTATTTT
>.|.|TRBV6-1|TRBJ1-2
CAGTDGNYGYTF
TGTGCCGGCACGGACGGTAACTATGGCTACACCTTC
>.|few|TRBV4-1|TRBJ2-3
CASSQDFRATDTQYF
TGCGCCAGCAGCCAAGATTTTAGAGCGACAGATACGCAGTATTTT
>TRBD2|.|TRBV20-1|TRBJ2-7
CSARPPGAGGYSYEQYF
TGCAGTGCCAGACCCCCTGGCGCGGGGGGTTATTCCTACGAGCAGTACTTC
>.|once|TRBV4-1|TRBJ1-5
CASSRERQPNQPQHF
TGCGCCAGCAGCCGGGAGAGACAGCCGAATCAGCCCCAGCATTTT
>TRBD1|.|TRBV7-9|TRBJ2-1
CASSPHRDRTYNEQFF
TGTGCCAGCAGCCCCCACCGGGACAGAACCTACAATGAGCAGTTCTTC
>TRBD1|.|TRBV6-4|TRBJ2-1
CASSESGTGDLNEQFF
TGTGCCAGCAGTGAGTCCGGGACAGGGGATTTAAATGAGCAGTTCTTC
>TRBD1|.|TRBV18|TRBJ1-5
CASSRGTGGNNQPQHF
TGTGCCAGCTCACGGGGGACAGGGGGGAACAATCAGCCCCAGCATTTT
>.|once|TRBV6-5|TRBJ2-7
CASSYSIQESYEQYF
TGTGCCAGCAGTTACTCGATCCAGGAGAGCTACGAGCAGTACTTC
>TRBD1|.|TRBV6-6|TRBJ2-3
CASRFHGQGRTDTQYF
TGTGCCAGCAGATTCCACGGACAGGGTCGAACGGATACGCAGTATTTT
>.|.|TRBV2|TRBJ2-5
CASSTGTTGTQYF
TGTGCCAGCAGTACCGGGACCACCGGGACCCAGTACTTC
>TRBD2|.|TRBV4-1|TRBJ2-1
CASSRYQTSGKGNEQFF
TGCGCCAGCAGCCGCTACCAGACTAGCGGGAAAGGTAATGAGCAGTTCTTC
>.|.|TRBV29-1|TRBJ2-1
CSVEQGNEQFF
TGCAGCGTAGAACAGGGCAATGAGCAGTTCTTC
>.|once|TRBV28|TRBJ1-3
CASSLTASGNTIYF
TGTGCCAGCAGTTTAACGGCCTCTGGAAACACCATATATTTT
>.|.|TRBV3-1|TRBJ2-5
CASSQVRAETQYF
TGTGCCAGCAGCCAAGTCAGGGCAGAGACCCAGTACTTC
>TRBD1|.|TRBV28|TRBJ2-3
CASSLHRDRPTDTQYF
TGTGCCAGCAGTTTACATCGGGACAGGCCCACAGATACGCAGTATTTT
>.|.|TRBV6-5|TRBJ2-1
CASSGPGGRNEQFF
TGTGCCAGCAGTGGCCCAGGAGGGCGCAATGAGCAGTTCTTC